The 26 T cell receptor beta chains presented below share a single source sample, sequenced in a study of cytomegalovirus exposure and HLA in healthy donors. This PCR relied on a set of 60 Vbeta primers and 13 Jbeta primers. Repertoires were generated with immunoSEQ multiplex PCR, while TCRdb's copy carries only in-frame clones and drops some. The repertoire holds more than 95,000 clones, with around 80% as singletons. Sequencing was performed on PBMCs. Source of these receptors: a woman in her thirties or forties in good health and CMV-seronegative.

Written as DNA, the CDR3 is TGTGCCAGCAGTGAAACAGGGGGCCAGCAGCCCCAGCATTTT. Translating it yields CASSETGGQQPQHF. This chain joins TRBV6-5 and TRBJ1-5; 9 bases agree with TRBD1. V was clipped by 5 bases and J by 7 bases; unmatched bases: 6. The length of the CDR3 is 14 residues. Germline lookup yields CDR1 MNHEY and CDR2 SVGAGI.

CDR3 DNA sequence: TGTGCCAGCAGCAAAGTTGGGGCAGTTGCAACTAATGAAAAACTGTTTTTT. Its translation is CASSKVGAVATNEKLFF. The chain uses TRBV21-1 and TRBJ1-4; TRBD1 was called by the table and not checked on the DNA. TRBV21-1 is reported as a pseudogene. This CDR3 has 17 amino acids.

The rearrangement joins TRBV21-1 to TRBJ2-4; TRBD2, as called in the table, went unchecked against the DNA. TRBV21-1 is annotated as a pseudogene. The CDR3 sequence is 14 residues long. DNA of the CDR3: TGTGCCAGCAGCGCCCGGGAGTACAAAAACATTCAGTACTTC. Translated: CASSAREYKNIQYF.

This chain's CDR3 is CASSYAGAAYEQYF. The CDR3 DNA sequence: TGTGCCAGCAGTTATGCGGGGGCAGCCTACGAGCAGTACTTC. The rearrangement links TRBV6-5 to TRBJ2-7; possible D gene TRBD2, 7 bases. Trimming cost V 3 bases and J 2 bases, with 11 bases left between them. Per germline, CDR1 MNHEY and CDR2 SVGAGI. CDR3 length equals 14 residues.

The rearrangement links TRBV7-6 to TRBJ2-1; a possible D gene is TRBD1 (7 bases). This CDR3 comprises 12 residues. The V end lost 5 bases, the J end lost 7 bases, and 9 bases lay between the germline ends. Germline CDR1 reads SGHVS; CDR2 reads FNYEAQ. The CDR3 reads CASSPGGNEQFF. For the CDR3, the DNA is TGTGCCAGCAGCCCAGGGGGGAATGAGCAGTTCTTC. Variable domain in full (rest from reference TRBV7-6 and TRBJ2-1): GAGVSQSPRYKVTKRGQDVALRCDPISGHVSLYWYRQALGQGPEFLTYFNYEAQQDKSGLPNDRFSAERPEGSISTLTIQRTEQRDSAMYRCASSPGGNEQFFGPGTRLTVL.

This rearrangement joins TRBV4-3 to TRBJ2-5; 11 nucleotides agree with TRBD2. Germline V CDR1 and CDR2: LGHNA, YSLEER. V was pared by 1 base and J by 1 base, with 2 bases of the junction left unmatched. This CDR3 is built from 16 residues. The CDR3 nucleotides read TGCGCCAGCAGCCAAGGGGGGACTAGCGGCCAAGAGACCCAGTACTTC. It is translated as CASSQGGTSGQETQYF.

The chain employs TRBV5-4 and TRBJ1-1, with D tentatively TRBD1 (5 bases). Germline assignment: CDR1 SGHNT and CDR2 YYREEE (reference sequence). The CDR3 extends over 14 amino acids. With 4 bases removed from V and 2 bases from J, the gap between germline ends came to 12 bases. The CDR3 nucleotides are TGTGCCAGCAGCCCCCAGGGTTTTAACACTGAAGCTTTCTTT. Amino acid sequence: CASSPQGFNTEAFF. Full variable domain (rest looked up from reference TRBV5-4 and TRBJ1-1): ETGVTQSPTHLIKTRGQQVTLRCSSQSGHNTVSWYQQALGQGPQFIFQYYREEENGRGNFPPRFSGLQFPNYSSELNVNALELDDSALYLCASSPQGFNTEAFFGQGTRLTVV.

This chain links TRBV4-2 with TRBJ2-7; tentatively, D is TRBD2 (7 bases). V lost 0 bases to trimming and J lost 2 bases, with 14 bases between them. Germline lookup yields CDR1 LGHNA and CDR2 YNFKEQ. CDR3 length: 16 residues. The CDR3 DNA follows: TGTGCCAGCAGCCAAGATGGGGGGGGACAACCCTACGAGCAGTACTTC. Its translation: CASSQDGGGQPYEQYF.

In its sample, this clone was seen once. The rearrangement links TRBV9 to TRBJ1-3; the D is unclear. The V gene lost 4 bases and the J gene lost 2 bases, with 16 bases spanning the gap. The CDR3 extends over 16 amino acids. Germline V gene sequence: CDR1 SGDLS, CDR2 YYNGEE. CDR3 loop: CASSSWTDSPGNTIYF. Written as DNA, the CDR3 is TGTGCCAGCAGCTCTTGGACGGACTCCCCTGGAAACACCATATATTTT.

In this sample, this clone turned up a few times. The chain carries TRBV4-2 and TRBJ2-7, with D unresolved. Between the trimmed V and J ends, which lost 6 bases and 2 bases, there was a span of 17 bases. CDR3 size: 15 residues. Germline assignment: CDR1 LGHNA and CDR2 YNFKEQ. The CDR3 loop is CASRKVDFAPYEQYF. The DNA of the CDR3 is TGTGCCAGCAGAAAGGTCGACTTCGCTCCCTACGAGCAGTACTTC.

This sequence joins TRBV9 and TRBJ2-7; D perhaps matches TRBD2 (6 bases). V lost 0 bases and J lost 5, with 9 bases in between. The CDR3 sequence is 13 residues long. Per the germline V gene, CDR1 is SGDLS and CDR2 is YYNGEE. The CDR3 coding sequence is TGTGCCAGCAGCGTAGGTCCTAGCGACGAGCAGTACTTC. Translated: CASSVGPSDEQYF.

CDR3 sequence reads: CATRSGSPNQPQHF. CDR3 nucleotides: TGTGCCACTAGGAGCGGCAGTCCTAATCAGCCCCAGCATTTT. The rearrangement uses TRBV28 and TRBJ1-5; the D is unclear. V was pared by 10 bases and J by 4 bases, with 17 bases between. CDR3 length: 14 amino acids. Germline V gene lookup returns CDR1 MDHEN and CDR2 SYDVKM.

This clone was recorded only once. This sequence joins TRBV7-2 and TRBJ2-5; weak D call: TRBD2 (6 bases). Germline loops: CDR1 SGHTA, CDR2 FQGNSA. The CDR3 consists of 15 residues. Trimming took 4 bases from V and 5 from J, leaving 17 bases between them. The CDR3 DNA reads as TGTGCCAGCAGCTCAGATAGTGGGGGGTTTGAGACCCAGTACTTC. Protein product: CASSSDSGGFETQYF.

The sample holds a few counts of this clone. The chain links TRBV29-1 to TRBJ1-2; unclear D gene. Trimming stripped 0 bases from V and 3 bases from J, with 11 bases between. In germline, CDR1 is SQVTM, CDR2 ANQGSEA. This CDR3 has 14 residues. The CDR3: CSVEEGRRDYGYTF. Here the CDR3 DNA reads TGCAGCGTTGAAGAAGGCCGGAGAGACTATGGCTACACCTTC.

The J gene is TRBJ2-1, the V gene TRBV29-1, with TRBD2 as a possible D gene (6 bases). The CDR3 consists of 14 residues. Trimming stripped 5 bases from V and 5 bases from J, with 16 bases between. CDR1 SQVTM and CDR2 ANQGSEA come from the germline V gene. This CDR3 is CSVIGGGANNEQFF. The CDR3 DNA reads TGCAGCGTTATAGGCGGAGGGGCTAACAATGAGCAGTTCTTC.

The V gene is TRBV6-6, the J gene TRBJ1-1; TRBD1 matches at 9 bases. Per germline, CDR1 MNHNY and CDR2 SVGAGI (reference sequence). Trimming cost V 6 bases and J 3 bases; bases outside gene matches: 2. This CDR3 is 13 amino acids long. CDR3 sequence reads: CASRQGAYTEAFF. The CDR3 DNA reads TGTGCCAGCAGACAGGGGGCTTACACTGAAGCTTTCTTT.

CDR3 residues: CASSGREVDEQYF. For the CDR3, the DNA is TGTGCCAGCAGTGGAAGAGAGGTCGACGAGCAGTACTTC. The J gene is TRBJ2-7, the V gene TRBV6-5; D uncertain. Germline V gene sequence: CDR1 MNHEY, CDR2 SVGAGI. Trimming took off 5 bases at V and 5 bases at J, with 13 bases between the two ends. The CDR3 sequence is 13 residues long.

For this clone: Germline and junction disagree at one end, which may indicate a read error. The chain combines TRBV7-7 with TRBJ2-1; 10 positions match TRBD2. Germline CDR1 is SSHAT and CDR2 is FNYEAQ (reference sequence). This CDR3 comprises 13 residues. The CDR3 sequence is CASSLGTSAEQFF. CDR3 sequence (DNA): TGTGCTAGCAGCTTAGGGACTAGCGCTGAGCAGTTCTTC.

This clone was detected only a few times. The chain joins TRBV30 to TRBJ2-7, with 9 bases that match TRBD2. V shed 2 bases, J shed 3 bases, and the junction held 8 bases outside the gene matches. The germline V gene encodes CDR1 GTSNPN and CDR2 SVGIG (reference sequence). The CDR3 runs 15 residues. The CDR3 loop reads CAWSTGSGSYYEQYF. In nucleotides, the CDR3 is TGTGCCTGGAGTACGGGTAGCGGGAGCTACTACGAGCAGTACTTC.

CDR3 in amino acids: CASSSRLGQPNSLSYEQYF. The CDR3 nucleotides are TGTGCCAGTAGTTCCCGCCTGGGGCAACCGAACTCTTTATCCTACGAGCAGTACTTC. This chain joins TRBV19 and TRBJ2-7; a weak D match, TRBD1 (5 bases). The CDR3 totals 19 residues. V was pared by 5 bases and J by 1 base, with 27 bases between. Germline lookup yields CDR1 LNHDA and CDR2 SQIVND (reference sequence).

V usage is TRBV2 and J usage is TRBJ1-2, with a tentative D call TRBD1 (5 bases). V lost 4 bases and J lost 6, with 12 bases in between. The V gene's germline CDR1 is SNHLY and CDR2 FYNNEI. The CDR3 loop spans 13 amino acids. The CDR3 spells CASSAIEGDGYTF. The CDR3 DNA follows: TGTGCCAGCAGTGCAATAGAAGGGGATGGCTACACCTTC. The variable domain in full, completed from reference TRBV2 and TRBJ1-2, reads EPEVTQTPSHQVTQMGQEVILRCVPISNHLYFYWYRQILGQKVEFLVSFYNNEISEKSEIFDDQFSVERPDGSNFTLKIRSTKLEDSAMYFCASSAIEGDGYTFGSGTRLTVV.

The chain uses TRBV18 and TRBJ2-1; D possibly corresponds to TRBD2 (6 bases). V was cut by 6 bases and J by 9 bases, with 9 bases left in between. The CDR3 is 11 residues long. Germline CDR1 KGHSH, CDR2 LQKENI. CDR3 protein: CASSRGSEQFF. The CDR3 DNA is TGTGCCAGCTCTCGGGGGAGTGAGCAGTTCTTC.

This clone appeared a few times. The rearrangement uses TRBV9 and TRBJ2-7; 12 bases agree with TRBD2. The CDR3 contains 16 residues. CDR1 is SGDLS, CDR2 YYNGEE, per germline. With 0 bases clipped from V and 3 bases from J, the junction kept 4 bases outside the gene matches. This chain's CDR3 is CASSVAATSGSYEQYF. DNA for the CDR3: TGTGCCAGCAGCGTAGCTGCGACTAGCGGGAGCTACGAGCAGTACTTC.

The V gene is TRBV21-1, the J gene TRBJ1-5. TRBV21-1 is a known pseudogene. This CDR3 has 15 amino acids. The CDR3 bases are TGTGCCAGCAGCAAGGGGAGATTTAGCAATCAGCCCCAGCATTTT. Translation gives CASSKGRFSNQPQHF.

This clone appeared a few times. This chain uses TRBV29-1 with TRBJ2-7; D might be TRBD1 (6 bases). Per the germline V gene, CDR1 is SQVTM and CDR2 is ANQGSEA. This CDR3 is built from 12 residues. The germline V and J ends were trimmed by 4 bases and 3 bases, with 10 bases remaining between them. The CDR3 region is CSVGRGSYEQYF. The DNA of the CDR3 is TGCAGCGTTGGAAGGGGGAGCTACGAGCAGTACTTC.

The chain has TRBV28 and TRBJ2-1; TRBD2 agrees at 8 bases. The CDR3 runs to 15 residues. CDR1 is MDHEN and CDR2 is SYDVKM in the germline V gene. With V trimmed by 7 bases and J by 2 bases, 7 bases remained unmatched. The CDR3 protein is CASNHREGAYNEQFF. The CDR3 coding sequence is TGTGCCAGCAATCATCGGGAGGGAGCCTACAATGAGCAGTTCTTC.